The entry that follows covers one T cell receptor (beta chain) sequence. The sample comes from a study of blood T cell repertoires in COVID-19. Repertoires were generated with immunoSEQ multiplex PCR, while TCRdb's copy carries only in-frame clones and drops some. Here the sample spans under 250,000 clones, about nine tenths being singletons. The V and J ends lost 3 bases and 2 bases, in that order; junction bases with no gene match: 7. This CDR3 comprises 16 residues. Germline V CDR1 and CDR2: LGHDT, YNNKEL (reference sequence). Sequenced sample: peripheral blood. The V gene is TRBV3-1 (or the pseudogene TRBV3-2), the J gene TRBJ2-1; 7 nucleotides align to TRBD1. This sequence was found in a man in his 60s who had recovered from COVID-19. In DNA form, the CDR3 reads TGTGCCAGCAGCCAGTGGGGACAGTTTCCCTACAATGAGCAGTTCTTC. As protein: CASSQWGQFPYNEQFF.